This T cell receptor beta chain was recorded in a study of blood T cell repertoires in COVID-19. This clone has just a few counts. V lost 5 bases, J lost 6 bases, and 20 bases lay in between. The CDR3 has 15 residues. The germline CDR1 and CDR2 sequences are MNHEY and SVGAGI. Sequencing used immunoSEQ multiplex PCR; TCRdb keeps in-frame clones, though not all of them. The table shows about 45,000 clones, with around 73% occurring only once. Sequenced: peripheral blood. This chain connects TRBV6-5 to TRBJ2-7; a weak D match, TRBD2 (5 bases). This clonotype originated in a woman in her 70s with acute or convalescent COVID-19. The CDR3 DNA is TGTGCCAGCAGTCACGACCCATATCGAGGGTCCGAGCAGTACTTC. Residues: CASSHDPYRGSEQYF.